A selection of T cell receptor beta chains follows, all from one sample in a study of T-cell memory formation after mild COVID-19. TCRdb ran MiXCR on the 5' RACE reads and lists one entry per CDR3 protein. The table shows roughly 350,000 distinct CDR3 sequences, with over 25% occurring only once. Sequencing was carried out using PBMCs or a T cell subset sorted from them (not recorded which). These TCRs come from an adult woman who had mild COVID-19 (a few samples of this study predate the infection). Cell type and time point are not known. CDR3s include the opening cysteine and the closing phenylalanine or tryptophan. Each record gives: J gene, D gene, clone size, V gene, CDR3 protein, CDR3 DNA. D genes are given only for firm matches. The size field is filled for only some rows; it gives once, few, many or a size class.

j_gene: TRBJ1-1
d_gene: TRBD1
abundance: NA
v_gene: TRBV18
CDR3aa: CASSPLRQGMNTEAFF
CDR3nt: TGTGCCAGCTCACCTCTAAGACAGGGTATGAACACTGAAGCTTTCTTT

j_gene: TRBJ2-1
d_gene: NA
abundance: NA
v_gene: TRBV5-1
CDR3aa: CASSLVGSAGYNEQFF
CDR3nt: TGCGCCAGCAGCTTGGTCGGTAGCGCAGGGTACAATGAGCAGTTCTTC

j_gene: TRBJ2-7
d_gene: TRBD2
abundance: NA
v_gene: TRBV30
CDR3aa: CAWMVAGAEQYF
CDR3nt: TGTGCCTGGATGGTAGCGGGAGCCGAGCAGTACTTC

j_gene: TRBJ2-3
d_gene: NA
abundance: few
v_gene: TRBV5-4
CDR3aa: CASSEMRFRGADTQYF
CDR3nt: TGTGCCAGCAGCGAGATGCGGTTTAGGGGTGCAGATACGCAGTATTTT

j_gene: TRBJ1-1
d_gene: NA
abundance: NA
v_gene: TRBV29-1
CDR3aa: CSVVWSVGTEAFF
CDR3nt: TGCAGCGTTGTATGGTCCGTGGGGACTGAAGCTTTCTTT

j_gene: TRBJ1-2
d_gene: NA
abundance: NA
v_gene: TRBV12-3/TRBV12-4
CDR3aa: CASSPGQRSPFGYTF
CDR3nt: TGTGCCAGCAGTCCTGGACAGCGCTCTCCATTTGGCTACACCTTC

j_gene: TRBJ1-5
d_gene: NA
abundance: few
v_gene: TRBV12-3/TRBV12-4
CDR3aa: CASAVSGASQPQHF
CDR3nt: TGTGCCAGCGCTGTTTCGGGGGCGAGTCAGCCCCAGCATTTT

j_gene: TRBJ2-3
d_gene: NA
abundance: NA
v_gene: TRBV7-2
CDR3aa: CASTLPSQGGRTDTQYF
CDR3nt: TGTGCCAGCACCCTCCCTTCCCAGGGAGGTCGGACAGATACGCAGTATTTT

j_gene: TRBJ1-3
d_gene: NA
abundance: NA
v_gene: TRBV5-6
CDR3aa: CASSRLGPLSGNTIYF
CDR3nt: TGTGCCAGCAGCCGTCTCGGACCCCTCTCTGGAAACACCATATATTTT

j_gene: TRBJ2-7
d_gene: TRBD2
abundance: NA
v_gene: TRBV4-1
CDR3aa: CASSQDGSGRYNSYEQYF
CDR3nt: TGCGCCAGCAGCCAAGACGGTAGCGGGAGGTACAACTCCTACGAGCAGTACTTC

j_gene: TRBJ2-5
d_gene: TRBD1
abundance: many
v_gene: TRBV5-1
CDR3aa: CASSPGTGGETQYF
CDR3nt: TGTGCCAGCAGCCCCGGGACAGGGGGAGAGACCCAGTACTTC

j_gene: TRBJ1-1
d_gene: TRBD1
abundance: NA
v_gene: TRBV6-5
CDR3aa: CASSRDRGLYTEAFF
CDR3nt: TGTGCCAGCAGCCGGGACAGGGGGCTCTACACTGAAGCTTTCTTT

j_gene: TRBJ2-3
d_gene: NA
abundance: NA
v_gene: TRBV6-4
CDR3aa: CAGNSRGSSTDTQYF
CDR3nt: TGTGCCGGCAACTCACGGGGGTCGAGCACAGATACGCAGTATTTT

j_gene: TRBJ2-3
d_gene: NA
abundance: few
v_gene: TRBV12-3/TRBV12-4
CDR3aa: CASSQIGESTDTQYF
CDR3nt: TGTGCCAGCAGTCAAATAGGGGAAAGCACAGATACGCAGTATTTT

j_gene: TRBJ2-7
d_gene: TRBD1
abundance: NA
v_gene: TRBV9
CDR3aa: CASSVGDRGYEQYF
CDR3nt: TGTGCCAGCAGCGTAGGCGACAGGGGTTACGAGCAGTACTTC

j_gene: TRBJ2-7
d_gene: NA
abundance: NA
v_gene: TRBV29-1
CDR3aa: CSVDEGWGTYEQYF
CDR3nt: TGCAGCGTTGATGAAGGTTGGGGAACCTACGAGCAGTACTTC

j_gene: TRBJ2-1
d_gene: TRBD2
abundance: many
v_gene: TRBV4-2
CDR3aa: CASSPGASGSGNEQFF
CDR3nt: TGTGCCAGCAGCCCTGGGGCTAGCGGGAGTGGAAATGAGCAGTTCTTC

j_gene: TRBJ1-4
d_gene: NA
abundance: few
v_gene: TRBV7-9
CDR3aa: CASSYRKGPVEKLFF
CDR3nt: TGTGCCAGCAGTTATCGTAAAGGGCCAGTTGAAAAACTGTTTTTT

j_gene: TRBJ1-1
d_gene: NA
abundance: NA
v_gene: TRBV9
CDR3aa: CASSTRAGVEAFF
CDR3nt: TGTGCCAGCAGCACGAGGGCAGGAGTGGAAGCTTTCTTT

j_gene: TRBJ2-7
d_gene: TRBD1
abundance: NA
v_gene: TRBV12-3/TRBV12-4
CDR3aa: CASSQSRDRSTYEQYF
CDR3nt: TGTGCCAGCAGTCAAAGCCGGGACAGGAGCACCTACGAGCAGTACTTC

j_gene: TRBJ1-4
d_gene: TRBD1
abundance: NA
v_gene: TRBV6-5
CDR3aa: CASSRETGGGNEKLFF
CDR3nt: TGTGCCAGCAGTAGAGAAACAGGGGGCGGGAATGAAAAACTGTTTTTT

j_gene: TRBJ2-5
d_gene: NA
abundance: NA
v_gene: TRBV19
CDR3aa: CASSERAFSQETQYF
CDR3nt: TGTGCCAGTAGTGAACGGGCCTTTTCCCAAGAGACCCAGTACTTC

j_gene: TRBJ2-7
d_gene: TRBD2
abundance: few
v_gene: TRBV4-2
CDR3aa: CASSQVLAGGEQYF
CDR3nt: TGTGCCAGCAGCCAAGTCCTAGCGGGAGGCGAGCAGTACTTC

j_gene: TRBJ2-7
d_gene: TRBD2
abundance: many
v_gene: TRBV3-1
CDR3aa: CASSRSGGESYEQYF
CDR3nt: TGTGCCAGCAGCCGTAGCGGGGGGGAATCCTACGAGCAGTACTTC